This T cell receptor (beta chain) is from a study of blood T cell repertoires in COVID-19. The V gene lost 4 bases and the J gene lost 8 bases, with 18 bases spanning the gap. This CDR3 contains 15 residues. Germline CDR1 is LGHDT and CDR2 is YNNKEL (reference sequence). Clones were read by immunoSEQ multiplex PCR, and TCRdb kept only the in-frame ones, dropping some. The sample has about 190,000 clones, roughly 84% seen once. V usage is TRBV3-1 (or the pseudogene TRBV3-2) and J usage is TRBJ2-1; maybe TRBD2 (6 bases). Sequencing was carried out using PBMCs or T cells enriched from blood (not recorded which). This TCR was sampled from a woman in her 30s who had been exposed to COVID-19. CDR3 amino acids: CASSLRRAPRDEQFF. DNA of the CDR3: TGTGCCAGCAGCCTCCGGAGGGCCCCGCGCGATGAGCAGTTCTTC.